The rows below give T cell receptor beta chains drawn from one sample of a study of control samples from healthy donors and cancer patients. TCRdb keeps only in-frame clones here, not all; method: immunoSEQ multiplex PCR. This sample has about 96,000 clones; approximately 93% occur once, and the top ten carry roughly 8%. Sequencing used blood. Receptors originate from a man aged 18-30 years in good health. Both conserved end residues are part of each CDR3. Fields, in order: J gene, D gene, clone size, V gene, CDR3 protein, CDR3 DNA. D genes are given only for firm matches. Clone sizes are given selectively: once, few, many, or a class where the clone is expanded.

J: TRBJ2-1; D: .; size: .; V: TRBV24-1; CDR3: CATSDSSYNEQFF; DNA: TGTGCCACCAGTGATTCCTCATACAATGAGCAGTTCTTC
J: TRBJ2-1; D: .; size: .; V: TRBV9; CDR3: CASSESGSYNEQFF; DNA: TGTGCCAGCAGCGAGAGCGGGTCCTACAATGAGCAGTTCTTC
J: TRBJ1-6; D: .; size: .; V: TRBV2; CDR3: CASSGEGSPNSPLHF; DNA: TGTGCCAGCAGCGGAGAGGGGAGCCCTAATTCACCCCTCCACTTT
J: TRBJ2-7; D: TRBD1; size: .; V: TRBV5-1; CDR3: CASSAGDREYKQYF; DNA: TGCGCCAGCAGCGCAGGGGACAGGGAGTACAAGCAGTACTTC
J: TRBJ2-7; D: TRBD1; size: .; V: TRBV27; CDR3: CAGSPLDRGLVEQYF; DNA: TGTGCCGGCAGTCCTTTGGACAGGGGGTTGGTCGAGCAGTACTTC
J: TRBJ2-1; D: .; size: .; V: TRBV7-6; CDR3: CASREEEAPYNEQFF; DNA: TGTGCCAGCAGGGAGGAGGAGGCCCCCTACAATGAGCAGTTCTTC
J: TRBJ2-1; D: TRBD2; size: .; V: TRBV24-1; CDR3: CATRGLAGNNGQFF; DNA: TGTGCCACCCGGGGACTAGCGGGTAACAATGGGCAGTTCTTC
J: TRBJ1-5; D: .; size: .; V: TRBV2; CDR3: CASSDPPNQPQHF; DNA: TGTGCCAGCAGTGACCCCCCGAATCAGCCCCAGCATTTT
J: TRBJ1-5; D: .; size: .; V: TRBV6-6; CDR3: CASSPDTSNQPQHF; DNA: TGTGCCAGCAGCCCTGACACGAGCAATCAGCCCCAGCATTTT
J: TRBJ1-1; D: .; size: .; V: TRBV10-1; CDR3: CASSGGTEAFF; DNA: TGCGCCAGCAGTGGAGGCACTGAAGCTTTCTTT
J: TRBJ1-2; D: .; size: .; V: TRBV11-2; CDR3: CASSPLTGPINYGYTF; DNA: TGTGCCAGCAGCCCCCTAACAGGCCCAATAAACTATGGCTACACCTTC
J: TRBJ2-1; D: TRBD2; size: .; V: TRBV11-2; CDR3: CASSTGTSWGEQFF; DNA: TGTGCCAGCAGCACAGGGACTAGCTGGGGTGAGCAGTTCTTC
J: TRBJ2-7; D: TRBD2; size: .; V: TRBV5-1; CDR3: CASSLGGSRYEQYF; DNA: TGCGCCAGCAGCTTAGGCGGGAGTAGATACGAGCAGTACTTC
J: TRBJ2-2; D: .; size: .; V: TRBV25-1; CDR3: CASLPTGNTGELFF; DNA: TGTGCCAGCCTTCCGACAGGGAACACCGGGGAGCTGTTTTTT
J: TRBJ2-1; D: .; size: .; V: TRBV6-4; CDR3: CASSDRDAYNEQFF; DNA: TGTGCCAGCAGTGACAGGGATGCCTACAATGAGCAGTTCTTC
J: TRBJ2-3; D: .; size: .; V: TRBV5-4; CDR3: CASSLKTGATTDTQYF; DNA: TGTGCCAGCAGCTTGAAGACCGGGGCTACCACAGATACGCAGTATTTT
J: TRBJ1-5; D: TRBD1; size: .; V: TRBV5-6; CDR3: CASSLGDRDQPQHF; DNA: TGTGCCAGCAGCTTGGGGGACAGAGATCAGCCCCAGCATTTT
J: TRBJ2-1; D: TRBD2; size: .; V: TRBV10-3; CDR3: CAISESPSGTEQFF; DNA: TGTGCCATCAGTGAGTCTCCTAGCGGGACTGAGCAGTTCTTC
J: TRBJ1-2; D: .; size: .; V: TRBV6-2/TRBV6-3; CDR3: CASSDPDRGVGGYTF; DNA: TGTGCCAGCAGTGATCCGGACAGAGGGGTCGGTGGCTACACCTTC
J: TRBJ2-7; D: .; size: once; V: TRBV6-5; CDR3: CASSYRSSYEQYF; DNA: TGTGCCAGCAGTTACAGGAGCTCCTACGAGCAGTACTTC
J: TRBJ1-5; D: TRBD1; size: .; V: TRBV4-2; CDR3: CASSGTAYNQPQHF; DNA: TGTGCCAGCAGCGGGACAGCCTACAATCAGCCCCAGCATTTT
J: TRBJ1-2; D: .; size: .; V: TRBV7-2; CDR3: CASSLQGVRIGGYTF; DNA: TGTGCCAGCAGCTTACAGGGCGTACGGATCGGTGGCTACACCTTC
J: TRBJ1-2; D: TRBD1; size: .; V: TRBV3-1/TRBV3-2; CDR3: CASSPQNRGDYGYTF; DNA: TGTGCCAGCAGCCCTCAAAACAGGGGAGACTATGGCTACACCTTC
J: TRBJ1-2; D: .; size: .; V: TRBV6-2/TRBV6-3; CDR3: CASSLYYGYTF; DNA: TGTGCCAGCAGTCTTTACTATGGCTACACCTTC
J: TRBJ1-5; D: .; size: .; V: TRBV4-2; CDR3: CASSQRQENQPQHF; DNA: TGTGCCAGCAGCCAAAGACAGGAAAATCAGCCCCAGCATTTT
J: TRBJ1-1; D: TRBD1; size: .; V: TRBV7-4; CDR3: CASSLALLDREETEAFF; DNA: TGTGCCAGCAGCTTAGCGCTACTGGACAGGGAGGAGACTGAAGCTTTCTTT
J: TRBJ1-2; D: .; size: .; V: TRBV5-6; CDR3: CASSLRATEDYGYTF; DNA: TGTGCCAGCAGCCTACGCGCGACAGAGGACTATGGCTACACCTTC
J: TRBJ1-3; D: .; size: once; V: TRBV4-3; CDR3: CASSQNPNGGNTIYF; DNA: TGCGCCAGCAGCCAAAACCCTAACGGTGGAAACACCATATATTTT
J: TRBJ1-1; D: TRBD1; size: .; V: TRBV4-2; CDR3: CASSQESGQGGAFF; DNA: TGTGCCAGCAGCCAAGAGTCGGGACAGGGAGGAGCTTTCTTT
J: TRBJ2-1; D: .; size: .; V: TRBV7-6; CDR3: CASSLYQRPQYNEQFF; DNA: TGTGCCAGCAGCTTATATCAGCGCCCTCAATACAATGAGCAGTTCTTC
J: TRBJ2-7; D: TRBD1; size: .; V: TRBV9; CDR3: CASSPSGGGFYEQYF; DNA: TGTGCCAGCAGCCCTTCAGGGGGCGGTTTTTACGAGCAGTACTTC
J: TRBJ2-3; D: .; size: .; V: TRBV15; CDR3: CATSRSRESWADTQYF; DNA: TGTGCCACCAGCAGGTCCAGGGAATCGTGGGCAGATACGCAGTATTTT
J: TRBJ2-1; D: .; size: .; V: TRBV6-6; CDR3: CASNTLYNEQFF; DNA: TGTGCCAGCAACACCCTTTACAATGAGCAGTTCTTC
J: TRBJ2-5; D: .; size: .; V: TRBV30; CDR3: CAWSGEDRFVETQYF; DNA: TGTGCCTGGAGCGGTGAGGACCGATTCGTTGAGACCCAGTACTTC
J: TRBJ2-5; D: .; size: .; V: TRBV5-1; CDR3: CASSLGGRETQYF; DNA: TGCGCCAGCAGCCTCGGGGGGCGGGAGACCCAGTACTTC
J: TRBJ2-1; D: .; size: .; V: TRBV24-1; CDR3: CATIFAGPEKGYEQFF; DNA: TGTGCCACCATCTTCGCGGGGCCCGAAAAGGGGTATGAGCAGTTCTTC
J: TRBJ1-1; D: .; size: few; V: TRBV3-1/TRBV3-2; CDR3: CASSQRQLNTEAFF; DNA: TGTGCCAGCAGCCAACGCCAGCTGAACACTGAAGCTTTCTTT
J: TRBJ1-1; D: .; size: .; V: TRBV25-1; CDR3: CASSANTEAFF; DNA: TGTGCCAGCAGTGCCAACACTGAAGCTTTCTTT
J: TRBJ2-7; D: TRBD2; size: .; V: TRBV7-9; CDR3: CASSPPSGGVVEQYF; DNA: TGTGCCAGCAGCCCCCCTAGCGGGGGGGTGGTCGAGCAGTACTTC
J: TRBJ2-4; D: .; size: .; V: TRBV18; CDR3: CASSPVPGAKNIQYF; DNA: TGTGCCAGCTCACCAGTCCCGGGTGCCAAAAACATTCAGTACTTC
J: TRBJ2-7; D: .; size: .; V: TRBV27; CDR3: CASSLGVDGTYEQYF; DNA: TGTGCCAGCAGTTTAGGAGTTGACGGCACCTACGAGCAGTACTTC
J: TRBJ2-7; D: .; size: .; V: TRBV5-6; CDR3: CASSLEQGGNYEQYF; DNA: TGTGCCAGCAGCTTGGAGCAGGGGGGAAACTACGAGCAGTACTTC
J: TRBJ2-3; D: TRBD1; size: .; V: TRBV6-4; CDR3: CASSDLPGQDNTQYF; DNA: TGTGCCAGCAGTGACCTACCGGGACAGGACAATACGCAGTATTTT
J: TRBJ1-4; D: .; size: .; V: TRBV6-5; CDR3: CASSYSMSGKLFF; DNA: TGTGCCAGCAGTTACTCGATGAGTGGGAAGCTGTTTTTT
J: TRBJ2-3; D: .; size: few; V: TRBV6-4; CDR3: CASSDTESTDTQYF; DNA: TGTGCCAGCAGTGACACGGAAAGCACAGATACGCAGTATTTT
J: TRBJ1-6; D: .; size: .; V: TRBV30; CDR3: CAWSRSKGASYNSPLHF; DNA: TGTGCCTGGAGTCGCTCGAAAGGGGCCTCCTATAATTCACCCCTCCACTTT
J: TRBJ1-2; D: .; size: .; V: TRBV3-1/TRBV3-2; CDR3: CASSQGLDGYTF; DNA: TGTGCCAGCAGCCAAGGGCTGGATGGCTACACCTTC
J: TRBJ1-4; D: .; size: .; V: TRBV11-2; CDR3: CASSPGLLNEKLFF; DNA: TGTGCCAGCAGTCCCGGGTTACTAAATGAAAAACTGTTTTTT